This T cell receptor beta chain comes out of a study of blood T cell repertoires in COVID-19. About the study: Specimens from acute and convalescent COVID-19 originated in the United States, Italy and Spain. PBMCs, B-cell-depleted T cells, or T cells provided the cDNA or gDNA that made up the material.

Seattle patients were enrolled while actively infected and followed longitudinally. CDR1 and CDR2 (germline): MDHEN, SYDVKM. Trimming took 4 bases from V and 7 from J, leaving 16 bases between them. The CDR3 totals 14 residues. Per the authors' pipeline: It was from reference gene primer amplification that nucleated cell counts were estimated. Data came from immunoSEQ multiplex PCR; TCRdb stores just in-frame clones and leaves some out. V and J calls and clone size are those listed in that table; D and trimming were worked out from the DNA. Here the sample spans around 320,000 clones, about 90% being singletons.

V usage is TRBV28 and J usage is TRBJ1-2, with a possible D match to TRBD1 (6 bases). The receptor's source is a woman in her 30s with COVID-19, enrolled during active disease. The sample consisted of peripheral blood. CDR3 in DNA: TGTGCCAGCAGTTGGATTGGGGGGGCGCGTGGCTACACCTTC. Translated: CASSWIGGARGYTF.